The 23 T cell receptor beta chains given below trace back to one sample, sequenced in a study of blood T cell repertoires in COVID-19. The protocol was immunoSEQ multiplex PCR, while the TCRdb copy is restricted to in-frame clones and leaves out a portion. Of 220,000 or so clones detected, 70% to 90% appear once; the ten largest clones hold 2.9%. The specimen sequenced was peripheral blood. The origin of the receptors is a man aged 50-60 years who had recovered from COVID-19.

This clone was recorded only once. This chain connects TRBV18 to TRBJ2-7, with TRBD1 identical over 8 bases. The ends lost 5 bases at V and 7 bases at J; junction bases unmatched: 10. The CDR3 runs to 14 residues. CDR1 and CDR2 (germline): KGHSH, LQKENI. This CDR3 reads CASSAVAGGGEQYF. The CDR3 region has the DNA TGTGCCAGCTCAGCAGTAGCAGGGGGCGGGGAGCAGTACTTC.

The chain has TRBV19 and TRBJ2-6; TRBD2 is a possible D gene (6 bases). Looked up from germline, CDR1 is LNHDA and CDR2 is SQIVND (reference sequence). Deletions cut 10 bases from V and 0 bases from J, with 13 bases between. The CDR3 has 15 amino acids. In DNA form, the CDR3 reads TGTGCCATTGGGGACGGGAGCTCTGGGGCCAACGTCCTGACTTTC. This codes for CAIGDGSSGANVLTF.

A note on this clone: Other DNA sequences in this specimen translate into the identical CDR3. The genes are TRBV5-4 and TRBJ1-2; 7 nucleotides agree with TRBD1. There are 14 residues in the CDR3. V lost 1 base to trimming and J lost 3 bases; unmatched junction nucleotides: 3. Germline values: CDR1 SGHNT, CDR2 YYREEE (reference sequence). The CDR3 region has the DNA TGTGCCAGCAGCTTGAGAGGGACAGACTATGGCTACACCTTC. Translation gives CASSLRGTDYGYTF.

In DNA, the CDR3 is TGTGCCAGTAGTACCCGACAGGGAACGGCTTTCTTT. As protein: CASSTRQGTAFF. The genes are TRBV19 and TRBJ1-1; 7 bases match TRBD1. Germline values: CDR1 LNHDA, CDR2 SQIVND (reference sequence). This CDR3 contains 12 residues. With V trimmed by 4 bases and J by 11 bases, 7 bases remained unmatched.

The chain recombines TRBV6-6 with TRBJ2-3; a weak D match, TRBD2 (6 bases). This CDR3 has 11 residues. Looked up from germline, CDR1 is MNHNY and CDR2 is SVGAGI (reference sequence). Trimming removed 7 bases from V and 6 bases from J, with 8 bases in between. This CDR3 is CASNAGDTQYF. The DNA of the CDR3 is TGTGCCAGCAACGCGGGGGATACGCAGTATTTT.

This chain links TRBV11-3 with TRBJ2-1; 9 bases map to TRBD2. J lost 10 bases, V lost 5 bases, and 12 bases had no gene match. Germline CDR1 reads SGHNT; CDR2 reads YENEEA. CDR3 length equals 15 residues. The CDR3 nucleotides are TGTGCCAGCAGCCACAAGGGGCTAGCGGGAAGCGAGCAGTTCTTC. This sequence encodes CASSHKGLAGSEQFF.

J is TRBJ1-1 and V is TRBV7-9, with 8 positions matching TRBD1. The CDR3 loop spans 15 amino acids. Trimming took 5 bases from V and 3 from J; bases not matched to a gene: 8. Germline V lookup: CDR1 SEHNR, CDR2 FQNEAQ (reference sequence). In DNA, the CDR3 is TGTGCCAGCAGCCCAGGACAGGGAACTCACACTGAAGCTTTCTTT. Amino acid sequence: CASSPGQGTHTEAFF.

The gene calls are TRBV28 and TRBJ1-1; 10 bases line up with TRBD1. This CDR3 contains 14 residues. V was pared by 6 bases and J by 5 bases, with 6 bases of the junction left unmatched. Germline V gene data show CDR1 as MDHEN and CDR2 as SYDVKM. This CDR3 is CASRTGGSRTEAFF. The CDR3 DNA sequence: TGTGCCAGCAGGACAGGGGGCAGTCGGACTGAAGCTTTCTTT.

This chain connects TRBV7-2 to TRBJ2-6; TRBD1 is a possible D gene (6 bases). Per the germline V gene, CDR1 is SGHTA and CDR2 is FQGNSA. Trimming cost V 5 bases and J 0 bases, with 20 bases left between them. The CDR3 contains 19 residues. CDR3 sequence reads: CASSLTPLTGGSGANVLTF. CDR3 coding DNA: TGTGCCAGCAGCCTCACACCCCTGACAGGAGGCTCTGGGGCCAACGTCCTGACTTTC.

J is TRBJ2-7 and V is TRBV30, with D possibly matching TRBD1 (6 bases). Between the trimmed V and J ends, which lost 5 bases and 3 bases, there was a span of 17 bases. The CDR3 spans 14 residues. Germline assignment: CDR1 GTSNPN and CDR2 SVGIG (reference sequence). The CDR3 DNA sequence: TGTGCCTGGGAGGGGGACCTGGGAAACTACGAGCAGTACTTC. Its protein is CAWEGDLGNYEQYF.

This clone has just a few counts. The chain joins TRBV27 to TRBJ2-1, with a weak D call TRBD2 (6 bases). Looked up from germline, CDR1 is MNHEY and CDR2 is SMNVEV (reference sequence). Deletions cut 5 bases from V and 0 bases from J, with 14 bases between. CDR3 size: 16 residues. The CDR3 nucleotides are TGTGCCAGCAGTACAGGAGGGAAGAGCTCCTACAATGAGCAGTTCTTC. It is translated as CASSTGGKSSYNEQFF.

This rearrangement joins TRBV7-9 to TRBJ1-2; TRBD1 is a possible D gene (6 bases). Germline V lookup: CDR1 SEHNR, CDR2 FQNEAQ (reference sequence). The CDR3 has 15 amino acids. The ends were cut back, 4 bases at V and 7 bases at J, with 19 bases in the middle. CDR3 amino acids: CASSYTTGPDSGYTF. The CDR3 coding sequence is TGTGCCAGCAGCTATACTACGGGCCCGGACAGTGGCTACACCTTC.

This chain uses TRBV2 with TRBJ2-1, with TRBD1 identical over 11 bases. The V gene end was trimmed by 2 bases and the J gene end by 7 bases; junction bases not matched to a gene: 4. The CDR3 is 15 amino acids. From germline, CDR1 is SNHLY and CDR2 FYNNEI. The CDR3 DNA follows: TGTGCCAGCAGTGAAATGGACAGGGGGCTTAATGAGCAGTTCTTC. Encoded protein: CASSEMDRGLNEQFF.

The chain combines TRBV3-1 (or the pseudogene TRBV3-2) with TRBJ2-1, with D maybe TRBD2 (6 bases). Trimming pared 2 bases from V and 8 bases from J, leaving 25 bases between. Germline lookup yields CDR1 LGHDT and CDR2 YNNKEL (reference sequence). This CDR3 is built from 18 residues. As DNA, the CDR3 is TGTGCCAGCAGCCAATCACCAGGGTTGTGGCGGGATAAGTATGAGCAGTTCTTC. The encoded protein is CASSQSPGLWRDKYEQFF.

V gene TRBV6-1 combines with J gene TRBJ2-3, with 10 bases aligning to TRBD2. Trimming at V came to 2 bases and at J to 0 bases, leaving 5 bases not matched to a gene. Germline V CDR1 and CDR2: MNHNS, SASEGT. The CDR3 contains 17 residues. The CDR3 here is CASSEMGTSESTDTQYF. CDR3 coding DNA: TGTGCCAGCAGTGAAATGGGGACTAGCGAGAGCACAGATACGCAGTATTTT.

J is TRBJ2-3 and V is TRBV9, with 10 bases fitting TRBD2. Germline CDR1 SGDLS, CDR2 YYNGEE. J lost 4 bases, V lost 4 bases, and 3 bases had no gene match. This CDR3 is built from 14 residues. CDR3 bases: TGTGCCAGCAGCTTAGCGGGGGGCGCAGATACGCAGTATTTT. Translation gives CASSLAGGADTQYF.

This clone appeared once. V is TRBV27 and J is TRBJ1-5, with TRBD1 identical over 9 bases. The ends lost 9 bases at V and 3 bases at J; junction bases unmatched: 12. The CDR3 contains 16 residues. CDR1 MNHEY and CDR2 SMNVEV come from the germline V gene (reference sequence). CDR3 coding DNA: TGTGCCAGGGCGGGACAGGGAAAATGGGACAATCAGCCCCAGCATTTT. Protein sequence: CARAGQGKWDNQPQHF.

The chain uses TRBV16 and TRBJ2-7, with a possible D match to TRBD2 (7 bases). With 4 bases removed from V and 6 bases from J, the gap between germline ends came to 22 bases. The V gene's germline CDR1 is KGHSY and CDR2 FQNENV. CDR3 size: 16 residues. CDR3 nucleotides: TGTGCCAGCAGCCCCCCGAGGGGGGCGGGAGATGTCGAGCAGTACTTC. This codes for CASSPPRGAGDVEQYF. Drawing the rest from reference TRBV16 and TRBJ2-7, the complete variable domain is GEEVAQTPKHLVRGEGQKAKLYCAPIKGHSYVFWYQQVLKNEFKFLISFQNENVFDETGMPKERFSAKCLPNSPCSLEIQATKLEDSAVYFCASSPPRGAGDVEQYFGPGTRLTVT.

The chain employs TRBV27 and TRBJ2-1, with 9 bases identical to TRBD1. From germline, CDR1 is MNHEY and CDR2 SMNVEV (reference sequence). CDR3 length: 15 amino acids. The ends lost 4 bases at V and 3 bases at J; junction bases unmatched: 4. The CDR3 here is CASSWGTGNYNEQFF. DNA of the CDR3: TGTGCCAGCAGTTGGGGGACAGGGAACTACAATGAGCAGTTCTTC.

CDR3 residues: CASSLLAGMNTGELFF. DNA for the CDR3: TGCGCCAGCAGCTTACTAGCGGGTATGAACACCGGGGAGCTGTTTTTT. This chain uses TRBV5-1 with TRBJ2-2; the match to TRBD2 covers 9 bases. Per the germline V gene, CDR1 is SGHRS and CDR2 is YFSETQ. J lost 1 base, V lost 2 bases, and 3 bases had no gene match. The CDR3 is made up of 16 amino acids.

This chain joins TRBV6-6 and TRBJ2-3; TRBD2 matches 14 bases. There are 16 residues in the CDR3. V lost 5 bases to trimming and J lost 3 bases; unmatched junction nucleotides: 4. In germline, CDR1 is MNHNY, CDR2 SVGAGI (reference sequence). The CDR3 loop reads CASSPWTSGRTDTQYF. As DNA, the CDR3 is TGTGCCAGCAGTCCCTGGACTAGCGGGAGGACAGATACGCAGTATTTT.

The chain joins TRBV18 to TRBJ2-5, with TRBD1 matching over 10 bases. V gave up 4 bases and J gave up 4 bases; unmatched junction bases: 0. CDR1 and CDR2 from the germline V gene are KGHSH and LQKENI. The CDR3 loop spans 13 amino acids. Here the CDR3 reads CASSRDRGETQYF. The CDR3 bases are TGTGCCAGCTCACGGGACAGGGGAGAGACCCAGTACTTC.

The rearrangement joins TRBV28 to TRBJ1-5, with a tentative D call TRBD1 (5 bases). The CDR3 is 14 residues long. Germline V gives CDR1 MDHEN, CDR2 SYDVKM. Between the trimmed V and J ends, which lost 6 bases and 5 bases, there was a span of 14 bases. As DNA, the CDR3 is TGTGCCAGCAGCCGGGCCGGGGGAGATCAGCCCCAGCATTTT. This codes for CASSRAGGDQPQHF. The whole variable domain, filled in from reference TRBV28 and TRBJ1-5, reads DVKVTQSSRYLVKRTGEKVFLECVQDMDHENMFWYRQDPGLGLRLIYFSYDVKMKEKGDIPEGYSVSREKKERFSLILESASTNQTSMYLCASSRAGGDQPQHFGDGTRLSIL.